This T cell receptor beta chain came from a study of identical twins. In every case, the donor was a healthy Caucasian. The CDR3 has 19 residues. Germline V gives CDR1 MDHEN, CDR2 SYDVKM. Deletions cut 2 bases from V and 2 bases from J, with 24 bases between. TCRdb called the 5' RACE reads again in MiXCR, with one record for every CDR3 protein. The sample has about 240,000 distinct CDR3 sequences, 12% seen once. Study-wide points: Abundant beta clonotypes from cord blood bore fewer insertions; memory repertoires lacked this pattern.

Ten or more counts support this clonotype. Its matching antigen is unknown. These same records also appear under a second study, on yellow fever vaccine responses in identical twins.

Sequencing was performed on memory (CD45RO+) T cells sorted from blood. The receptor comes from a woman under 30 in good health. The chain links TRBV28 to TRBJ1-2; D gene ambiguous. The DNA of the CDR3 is TGTGCCAGCAGTTTAGGTTGGCAGCGGGTAAATATAAGAAACTATGGCTACACCTTC. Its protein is CASSLGWQRVNIRNYGYTF.